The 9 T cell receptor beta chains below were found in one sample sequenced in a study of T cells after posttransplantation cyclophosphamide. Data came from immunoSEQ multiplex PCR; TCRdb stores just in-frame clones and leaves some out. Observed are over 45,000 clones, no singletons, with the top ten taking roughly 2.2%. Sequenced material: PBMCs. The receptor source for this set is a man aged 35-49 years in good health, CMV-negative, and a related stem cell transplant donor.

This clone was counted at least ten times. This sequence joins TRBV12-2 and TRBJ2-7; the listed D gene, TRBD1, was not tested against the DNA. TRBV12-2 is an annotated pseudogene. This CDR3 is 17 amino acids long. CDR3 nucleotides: TGTGCAAGTCGCCTCCCCCCAAGGCCGGGACAGGGTTCTGAGCAGTACTTC. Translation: CASRLPPRPGQGSEQYF.

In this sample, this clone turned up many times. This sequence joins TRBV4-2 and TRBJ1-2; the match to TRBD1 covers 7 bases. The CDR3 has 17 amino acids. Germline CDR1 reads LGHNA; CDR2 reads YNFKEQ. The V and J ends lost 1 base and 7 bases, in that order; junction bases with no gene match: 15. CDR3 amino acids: CASSQGLSATGLSGYTF. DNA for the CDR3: TGTGCCAGCAGCCAAGGGCTCAGTGCGACAGGGCTTAGTGGCTACACCTTC.

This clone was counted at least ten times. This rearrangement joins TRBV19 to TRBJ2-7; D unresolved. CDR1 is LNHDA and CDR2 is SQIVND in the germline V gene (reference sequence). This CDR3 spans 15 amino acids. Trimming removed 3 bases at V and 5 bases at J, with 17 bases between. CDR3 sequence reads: CASSMAFRSPNEQYF. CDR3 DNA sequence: TGTGCCAGTAGTATGGCTTTTCGGAGTCCCAACGAGCAGTACTTC.

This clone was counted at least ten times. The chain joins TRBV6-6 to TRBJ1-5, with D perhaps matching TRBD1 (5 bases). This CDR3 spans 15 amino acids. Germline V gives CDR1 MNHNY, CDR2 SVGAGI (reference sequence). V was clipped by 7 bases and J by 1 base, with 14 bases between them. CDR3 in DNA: TGTGCCAGCATTCCTGGGGGGGGAAGCAATCAGCCCCAGCATTTT. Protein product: CASIPGGGSNQPQHF.

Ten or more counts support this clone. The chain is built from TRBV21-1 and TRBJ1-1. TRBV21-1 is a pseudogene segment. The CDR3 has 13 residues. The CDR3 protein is CASSGGSNTEAFF. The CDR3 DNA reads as TGTGCCAGCAGCGGGGGGAGTAACACTGAAGCTTTCTTT.

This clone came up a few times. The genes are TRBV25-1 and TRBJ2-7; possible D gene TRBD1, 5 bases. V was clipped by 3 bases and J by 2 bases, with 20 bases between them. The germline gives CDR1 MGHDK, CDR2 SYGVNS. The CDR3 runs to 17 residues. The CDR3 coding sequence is TGTGCCAGCAGTGAGGGGCAATCTAGTTATACCACCTACGAGCAGTACTTC. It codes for CASSEGQSSYTTYEQYF.

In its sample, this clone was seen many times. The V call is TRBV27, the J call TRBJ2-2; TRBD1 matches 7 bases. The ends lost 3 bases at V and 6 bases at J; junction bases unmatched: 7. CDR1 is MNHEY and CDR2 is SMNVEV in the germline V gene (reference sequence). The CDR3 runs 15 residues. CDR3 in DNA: TGTGCCAGCAGTTTCCACAGGGGATCGGCCGGGGAGCTGTTTTTT. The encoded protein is CASSFHRGSAGELFF.

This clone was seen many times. The CDR3 DNA is TGTGCCAGCAGCTGGGACGGGAGGACTGAAGCTTTCTTT. The encoded protein is CASSWDGRTEAFF. The chain combines TRBV7-8 with TRBJ1-1; perhaps TRBD1 as D (5 bases). The CDR3 consists of 13 residues. Germline CDR1 is SGHVS and CDR2 is FQNEAQ. With 4 bases removed from V and 5 bases from J, the gap between germline ends came to 11 bases.

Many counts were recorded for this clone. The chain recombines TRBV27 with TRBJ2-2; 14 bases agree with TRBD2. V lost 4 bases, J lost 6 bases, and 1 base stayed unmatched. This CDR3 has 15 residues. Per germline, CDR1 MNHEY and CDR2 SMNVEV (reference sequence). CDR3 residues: CASSWGLAGAGELFF. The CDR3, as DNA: TGTGCCAGCAGTTGGGGACTAGCGGGAGCCGGGGAGCTGTTTTTT.